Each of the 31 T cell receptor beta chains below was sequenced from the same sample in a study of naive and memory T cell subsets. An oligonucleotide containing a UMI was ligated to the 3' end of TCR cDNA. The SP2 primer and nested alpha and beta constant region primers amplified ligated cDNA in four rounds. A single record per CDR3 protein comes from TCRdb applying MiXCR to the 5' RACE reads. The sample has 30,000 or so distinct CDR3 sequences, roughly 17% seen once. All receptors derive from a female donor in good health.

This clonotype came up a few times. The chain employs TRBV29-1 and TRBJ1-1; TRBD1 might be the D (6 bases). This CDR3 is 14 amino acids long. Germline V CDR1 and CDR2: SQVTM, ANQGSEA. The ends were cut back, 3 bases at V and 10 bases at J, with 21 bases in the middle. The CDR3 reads CSVEVSRGIRVAFF. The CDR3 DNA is TGCAGCGTTGAGGTTTCGAGGGGGATCCGGGTAGCTTTCTTT.

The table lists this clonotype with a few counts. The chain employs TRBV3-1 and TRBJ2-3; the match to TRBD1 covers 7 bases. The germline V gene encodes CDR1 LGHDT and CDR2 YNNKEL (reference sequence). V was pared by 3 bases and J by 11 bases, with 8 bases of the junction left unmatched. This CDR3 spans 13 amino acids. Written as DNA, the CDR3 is TGTGCCAGCAGCCATCCTCGACAGGGCGAGCAGTATTTT. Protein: CASSHPRQGEQYF.

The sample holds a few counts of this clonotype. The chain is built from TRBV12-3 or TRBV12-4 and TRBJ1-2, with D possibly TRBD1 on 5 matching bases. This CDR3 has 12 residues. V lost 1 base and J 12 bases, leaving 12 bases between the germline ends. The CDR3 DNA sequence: TGTGCCAGCAGTTTAGGGACACCCGTCGACACCTTC. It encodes CASSLGTPVDTF.

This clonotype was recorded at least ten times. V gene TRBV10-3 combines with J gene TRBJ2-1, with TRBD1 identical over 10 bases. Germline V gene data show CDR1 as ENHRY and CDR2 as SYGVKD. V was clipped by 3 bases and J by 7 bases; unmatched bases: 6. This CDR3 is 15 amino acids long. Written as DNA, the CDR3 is TGTGCCATCAGTGACCGTGACAGGGGGCGTAATGAGCAGTTCTTC. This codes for CAISDRDRGRNEQFF.

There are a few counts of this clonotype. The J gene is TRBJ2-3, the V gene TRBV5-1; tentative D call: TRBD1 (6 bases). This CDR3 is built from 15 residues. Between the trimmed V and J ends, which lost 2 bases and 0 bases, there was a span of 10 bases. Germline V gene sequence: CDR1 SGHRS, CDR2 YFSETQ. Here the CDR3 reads CASSFTTGSTDTQYF. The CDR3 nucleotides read TGCGCCAGCAGCTTCACGACAGGTAGCACAGATACGCAGTATTTT.

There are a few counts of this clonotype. The CDR3 reads CAISEWGRQGAVTEAFF. DNA of the CDR3: TGTGCCATCAGTGAGTGGGGGAGACAGGGGGCGGTCACTGAAGCTTTCTTT. This rearrangement joins TRBV10-3 to TRBJ1-1; 10 bases align to TRBD1. Germline V gives CDR1 ENHRY, CDR2 SYGVKD. The CDR3 covers 17 residues. The V segment lost 1 base and the J segment 4 bases; nucleotides outside the gene matches: 9.

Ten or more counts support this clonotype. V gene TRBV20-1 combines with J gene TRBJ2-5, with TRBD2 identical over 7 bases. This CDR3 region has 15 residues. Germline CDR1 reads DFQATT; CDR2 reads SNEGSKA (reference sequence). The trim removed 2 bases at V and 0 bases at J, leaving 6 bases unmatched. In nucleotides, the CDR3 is TGCAGTGCTAGAAGCGCGGGGGATCACCAAGAGACCCAGTACTTC. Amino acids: CSARSAGDHQETQYF.

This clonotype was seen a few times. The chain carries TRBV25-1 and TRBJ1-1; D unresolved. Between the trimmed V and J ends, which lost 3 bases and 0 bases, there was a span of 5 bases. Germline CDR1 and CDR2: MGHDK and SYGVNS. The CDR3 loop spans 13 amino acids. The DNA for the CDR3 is TGTGCCAGCAGTGACGGACTGAACACTGAAGCTTTCTTT. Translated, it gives CASSDGLNTEAFF.

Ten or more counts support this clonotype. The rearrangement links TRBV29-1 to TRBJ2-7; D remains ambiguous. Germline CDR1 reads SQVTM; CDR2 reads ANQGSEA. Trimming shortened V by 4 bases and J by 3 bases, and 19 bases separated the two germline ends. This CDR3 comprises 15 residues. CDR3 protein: CSVVFSRAGVYEQYF. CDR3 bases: TGCAGCGTTGTCTTCAGCCGGGCCGGAGTCTACGAGCAGTACTTC.

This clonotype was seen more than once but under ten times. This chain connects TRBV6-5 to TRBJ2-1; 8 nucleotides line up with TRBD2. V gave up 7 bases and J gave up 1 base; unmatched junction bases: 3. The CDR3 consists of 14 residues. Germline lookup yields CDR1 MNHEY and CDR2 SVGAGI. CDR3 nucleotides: TGTGCCAGCACGGGGGGGGGTTCCTACAATGAGCAGTTCTTC. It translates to CASTGGGSYNEQFF.

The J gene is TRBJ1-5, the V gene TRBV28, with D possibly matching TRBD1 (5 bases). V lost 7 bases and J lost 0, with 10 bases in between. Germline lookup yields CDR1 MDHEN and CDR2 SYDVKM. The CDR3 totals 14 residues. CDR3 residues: CASKSGNSNQPQHF. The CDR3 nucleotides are TGTGCCAGCAAGTCAGGGAATAGCAATCAGCCCCAGCATTTT.

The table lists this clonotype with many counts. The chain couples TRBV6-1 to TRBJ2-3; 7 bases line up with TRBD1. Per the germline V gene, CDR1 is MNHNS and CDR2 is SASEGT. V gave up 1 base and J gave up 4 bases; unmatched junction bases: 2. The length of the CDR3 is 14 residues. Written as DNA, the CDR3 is TGTGCCAGCAGTGAAGGAGGGGGCTCAGATACGCAGTATTTT. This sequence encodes CASSEGGGSDTQYF.

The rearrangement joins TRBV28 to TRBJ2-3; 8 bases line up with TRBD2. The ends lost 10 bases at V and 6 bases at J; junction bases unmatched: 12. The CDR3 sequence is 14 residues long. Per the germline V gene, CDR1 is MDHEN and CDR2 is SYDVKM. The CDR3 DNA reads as TGTGCCATCAAGCACGGGGGGGCCGAGGATACGCAGTATTTT. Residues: CAIKHGGAEDTQYF. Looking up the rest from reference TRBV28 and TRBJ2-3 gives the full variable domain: DVKVTQSSRYLVKRTGEKVFLECVQDMDHENMFWYRQDPGLGLRLIYFSYDVKMKEKGDIPEGYSVSREKKERFSLILESASTNQTSMYLCAIKHGGAEDTQYFGPGTRLTVL.

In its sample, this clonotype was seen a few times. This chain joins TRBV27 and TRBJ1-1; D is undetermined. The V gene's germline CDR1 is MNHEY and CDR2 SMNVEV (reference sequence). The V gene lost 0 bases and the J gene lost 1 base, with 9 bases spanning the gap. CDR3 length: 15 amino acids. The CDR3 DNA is TGTGCCAGCAGTTTATCGGTTCGACGGAACACTGAAGCTTTCTTT. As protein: CASSLSVRRNTEAFF.

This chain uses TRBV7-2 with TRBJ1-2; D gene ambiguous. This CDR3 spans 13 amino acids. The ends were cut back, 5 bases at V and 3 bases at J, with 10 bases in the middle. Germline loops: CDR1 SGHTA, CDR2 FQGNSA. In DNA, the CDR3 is TGTGCCAGCAGCCATACGGCAGACTATGGCTACACCTTC. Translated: CASSHTADYGYTF.

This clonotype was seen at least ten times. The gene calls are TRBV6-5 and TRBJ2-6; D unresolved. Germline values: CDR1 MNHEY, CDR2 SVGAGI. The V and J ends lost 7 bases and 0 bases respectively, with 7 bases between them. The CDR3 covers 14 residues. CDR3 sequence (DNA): TGTGCCAGCACTGGAAGCTCTGGGGCCAACGTCCTGACTTTC. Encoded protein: CASTGSSGANVLTF.

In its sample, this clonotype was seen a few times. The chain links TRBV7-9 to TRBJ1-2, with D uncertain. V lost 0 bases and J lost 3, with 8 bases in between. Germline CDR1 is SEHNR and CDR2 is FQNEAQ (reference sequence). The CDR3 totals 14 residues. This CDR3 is CASSLALGYYGYTF. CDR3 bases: TGTGCCAGCAGCTTAGCGCTTGGCTACTATGGCTACACCTTC. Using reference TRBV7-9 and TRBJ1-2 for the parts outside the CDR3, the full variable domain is DTGVSQNPRHKITKRGQNVTFRCDPISEHNRLYWYRQTLGQGPEFLTYFQNEAQLEKSRLLSDRFSAERPKGSFSTLEIQRTEQGDSAMYLCASSLALGYYGYTFGSGTRLTVV.

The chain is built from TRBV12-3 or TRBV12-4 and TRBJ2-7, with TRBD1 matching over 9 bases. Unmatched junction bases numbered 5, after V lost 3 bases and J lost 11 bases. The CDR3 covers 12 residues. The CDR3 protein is CASSFGRTGEYF. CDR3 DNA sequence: TGTGCCAGCAGTTTCGGGAGGACAGGGGAGTACTTC.

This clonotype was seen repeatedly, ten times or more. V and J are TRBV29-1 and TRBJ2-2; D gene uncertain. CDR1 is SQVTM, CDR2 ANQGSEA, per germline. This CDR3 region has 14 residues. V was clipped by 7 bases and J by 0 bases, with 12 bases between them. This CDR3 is CSAVPVPNTGELFF. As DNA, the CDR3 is TGCAGCGCAGTACCAGTCCCGAACACCGGGGAGCTGTTTTTT.

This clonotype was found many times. The CDR3 region is CSARDRPSGGPSSYEQYF. The CDR3 nucleotides read TGCAGTGCTAGAGATCGCCCTAGCGGGGGGCCCAGCTCCTACGAGCAGTACTTC. The chain combines TRBV20-1 with TRBJ2-7, with TRBD2 matching over 11 bases. CDR3 length: 18 amino acids. V gave up 0 bases and J gave up 0 bases; unmatched junction bases: 10. In germline, CDR1 is DFQATT, CDR2 SNEGSKA (reference sequence).

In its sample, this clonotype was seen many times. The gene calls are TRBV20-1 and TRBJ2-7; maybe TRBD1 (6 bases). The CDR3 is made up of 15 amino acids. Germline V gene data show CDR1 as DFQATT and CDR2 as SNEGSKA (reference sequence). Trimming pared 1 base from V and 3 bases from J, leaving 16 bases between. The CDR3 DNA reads TGCAGTGCTAGAGGACCAGGGACACCAGTCTACGAGCAGTACTTC. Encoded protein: CSARGPGTPVYEQYF.

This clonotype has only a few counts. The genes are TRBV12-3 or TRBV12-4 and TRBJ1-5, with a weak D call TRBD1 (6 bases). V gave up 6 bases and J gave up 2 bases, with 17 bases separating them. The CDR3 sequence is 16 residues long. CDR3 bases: TGTGCCAGCAGCCCGCAGTCGGGGGCAGGCAATCAGCCCCAGCATTTT. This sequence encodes CASSPQSGAGNQPQHF.

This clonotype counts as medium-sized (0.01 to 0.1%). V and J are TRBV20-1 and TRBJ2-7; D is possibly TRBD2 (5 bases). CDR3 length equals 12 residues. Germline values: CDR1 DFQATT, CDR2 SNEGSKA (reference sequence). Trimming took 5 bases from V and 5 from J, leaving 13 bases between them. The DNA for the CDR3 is TGCAGTGCTGCCGTGGTAGCGAACGAGCAGTACTTC. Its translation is CSAAVVANEQYF.

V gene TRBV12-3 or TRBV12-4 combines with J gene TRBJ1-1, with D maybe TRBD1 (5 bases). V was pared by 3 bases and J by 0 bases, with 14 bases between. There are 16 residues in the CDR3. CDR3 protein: CASSFPGSGMNTEAFF. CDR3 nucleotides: TGTGCCAGCAGTTTCCCAGGGTCGGGCATGAACACTGAAGCTTTCTTT.

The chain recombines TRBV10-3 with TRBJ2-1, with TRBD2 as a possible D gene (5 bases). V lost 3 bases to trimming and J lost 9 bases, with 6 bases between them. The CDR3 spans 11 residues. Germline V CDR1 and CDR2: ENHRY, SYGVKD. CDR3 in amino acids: CAISERGEQFF. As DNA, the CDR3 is TGTGCCATCAGTGAACGGGGTGAGCAGTTCTTC.

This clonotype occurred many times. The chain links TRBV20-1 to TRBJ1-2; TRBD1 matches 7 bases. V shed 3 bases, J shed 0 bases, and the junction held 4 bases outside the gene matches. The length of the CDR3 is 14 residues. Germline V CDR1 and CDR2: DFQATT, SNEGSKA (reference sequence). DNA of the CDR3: TGCAGTGCTAGGGAGGGGGCCCCTAACTATGGCTACACCTTC. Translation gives CSAREGAPNYGYTF.

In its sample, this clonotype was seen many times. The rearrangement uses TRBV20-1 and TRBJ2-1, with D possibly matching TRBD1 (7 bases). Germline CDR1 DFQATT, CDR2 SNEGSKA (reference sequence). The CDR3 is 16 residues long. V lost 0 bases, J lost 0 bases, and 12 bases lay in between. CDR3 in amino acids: CSARDRGRSSYNEQFF. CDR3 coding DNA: TGCAGTGCTAGAGACAGGGGGAGGAGCTCCTACAATGAGCAGTTCTTC.

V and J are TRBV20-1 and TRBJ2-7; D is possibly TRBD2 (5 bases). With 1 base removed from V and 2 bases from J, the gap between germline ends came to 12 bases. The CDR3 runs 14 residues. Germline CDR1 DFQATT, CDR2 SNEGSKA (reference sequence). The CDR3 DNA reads TGCAGTGCTAGAGGACTACTGGCAGCCTACGAGCAGTACTTC. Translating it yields CSARGLLAAYEQYF.

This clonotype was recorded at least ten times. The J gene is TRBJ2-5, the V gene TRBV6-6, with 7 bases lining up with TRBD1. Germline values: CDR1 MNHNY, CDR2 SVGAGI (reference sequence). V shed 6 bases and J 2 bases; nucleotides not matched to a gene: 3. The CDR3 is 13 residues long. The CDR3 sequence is CASRRDRQETQYF. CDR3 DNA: TGTGCCAGCAGAAGGGACAGACAAGAGACCCAGTACTTC.

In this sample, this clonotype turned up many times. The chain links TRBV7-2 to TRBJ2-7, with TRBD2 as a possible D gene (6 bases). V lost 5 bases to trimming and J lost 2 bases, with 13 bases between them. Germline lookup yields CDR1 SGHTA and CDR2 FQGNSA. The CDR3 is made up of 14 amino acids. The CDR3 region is CASSPGTAPYEQYF. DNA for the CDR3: TGTGCCAGCAGCCCAGGGACTGCCCCCTACGAGCAGTACTTC. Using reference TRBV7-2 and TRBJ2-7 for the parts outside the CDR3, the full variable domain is GAGVSQSPSNKVTEKGKDVELRCDPISGHTALYWYRQSLGQGLEFLIYFQGNSAPDKSGLPSDRFSAERTGGSVSTLTIQRTQQEDSAVYLCASSPGTAPYEQYFGPGTRLTVT.

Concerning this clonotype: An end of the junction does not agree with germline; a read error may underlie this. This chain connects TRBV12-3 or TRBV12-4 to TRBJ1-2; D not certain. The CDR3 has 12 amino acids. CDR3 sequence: CASREQYYGDTF. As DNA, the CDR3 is TGTGCCAGCAGGGAACAGTACTATGGCGACACCTTC.